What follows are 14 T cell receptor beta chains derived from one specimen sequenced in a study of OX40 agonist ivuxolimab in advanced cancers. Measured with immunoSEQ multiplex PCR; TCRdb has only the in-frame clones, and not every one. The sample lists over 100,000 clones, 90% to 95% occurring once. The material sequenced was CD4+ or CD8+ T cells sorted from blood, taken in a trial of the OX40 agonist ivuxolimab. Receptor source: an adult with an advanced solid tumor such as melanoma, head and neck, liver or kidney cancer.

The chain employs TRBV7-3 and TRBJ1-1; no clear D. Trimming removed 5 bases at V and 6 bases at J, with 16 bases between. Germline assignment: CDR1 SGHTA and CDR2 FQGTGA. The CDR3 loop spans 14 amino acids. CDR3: CASSHPQVVAEAFF. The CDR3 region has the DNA TGTGCCAGCAGCCATCCCCAGGTGGTAGCTGAAGCTTTCTTT.

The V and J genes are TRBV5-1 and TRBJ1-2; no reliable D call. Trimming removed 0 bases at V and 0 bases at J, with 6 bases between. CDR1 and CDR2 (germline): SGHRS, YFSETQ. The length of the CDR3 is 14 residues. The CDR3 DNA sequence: TGCGCCAGCAGCTTGGAGCCCTCTAACTATGGCTACACCTTC. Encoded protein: CASSLEPSNYGYTF.

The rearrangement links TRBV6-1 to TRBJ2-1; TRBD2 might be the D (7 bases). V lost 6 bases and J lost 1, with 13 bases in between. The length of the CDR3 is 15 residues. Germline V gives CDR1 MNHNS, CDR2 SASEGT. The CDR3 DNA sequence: TGTGCCAGCAGGTTAGGGGGGGCTTCCTACAATGAGCAGTTCTTC. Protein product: CASRLGGASYNEQFF.

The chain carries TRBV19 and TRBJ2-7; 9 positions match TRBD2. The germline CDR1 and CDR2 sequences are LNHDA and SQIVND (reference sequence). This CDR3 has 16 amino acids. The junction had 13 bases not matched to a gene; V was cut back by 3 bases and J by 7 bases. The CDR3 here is CASSIDGGRAGGEQYF. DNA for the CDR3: TGTGCCAGTAGTATTGATGGCGGGAGGGCCGGGGGGGAGCAGTACTTC.

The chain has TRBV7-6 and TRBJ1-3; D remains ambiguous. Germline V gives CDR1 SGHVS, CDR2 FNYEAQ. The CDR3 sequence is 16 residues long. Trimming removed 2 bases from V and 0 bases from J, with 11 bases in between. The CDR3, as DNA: TGTGCCAGCAGCTTACAGCACCTATCCTCTGGAAACACCATATATTTT. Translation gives CASSLQHLSSGNTIYF.

The CDR3 DNA is TGTGCCAGCAGCTTAGTTGGCGGGAGTAAAACCGGGGAGCTGTTTTTT. Translated: CASSLVGGSKTGELFF. The genes are TRBV11-2 and TRBJ2-2, with TRBD2 identical over 7 bases. The J segment lost 5 bases and the V segment lost 1 base, leaving 7 bases of the junction unmatched. Germline assignment: CDR1 SGHAT and CDR2 FQNNGV. This CDR3 comprises 16 residues. Variable domain in full (rest from reference TRBV11-2 and TRBJ2-2): EAGVAQSPRYKIIEKRQSVAFWCNPISGHATLYWYQQILGQGPKLLIQFQNNGVVDDSQLPKDRFSAERLKGVDSTLKIQPAKLEDSAVYLCASSLVGGSKTGELFFGEGSRLTVL.

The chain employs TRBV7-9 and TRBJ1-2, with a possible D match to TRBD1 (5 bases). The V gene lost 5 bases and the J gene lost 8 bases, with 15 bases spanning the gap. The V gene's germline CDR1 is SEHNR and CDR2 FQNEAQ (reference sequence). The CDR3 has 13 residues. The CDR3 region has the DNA TGTGCCAGCAGCCCCGGTGCGCACAGGGGCTACACCTTC. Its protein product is CASSPGAHRGYTF. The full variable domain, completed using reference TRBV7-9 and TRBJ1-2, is DTGVSQNPRHKITKRGQNVTFRCDPISEHNRLYWYRQTLGQGPEFLTYFQNEAQLEKSRLLSDRFSAERPKGSFSTLEIQRTEQGDSAMYLCASSPGAHRGYTFGSGTRLTVV.

The CDR3 reads CASSQKSGGPSEQYF. The CDR3 nucleotides are TGTGCCAGCAGCCAAAAAAGCGGGGGGCCGAGTGAGCAGTACTTC. V is TRBV5-4 and J is TRBJ2-7, with 9 bases fitting TRBD2. Trimming cost V 4 bases and J 7 bases; bases outside gene matches: 12. The CDR3 consists of 15 residues. Per germline, CDR1 SGHNT and CDR2 YYREEE (reference sequence).

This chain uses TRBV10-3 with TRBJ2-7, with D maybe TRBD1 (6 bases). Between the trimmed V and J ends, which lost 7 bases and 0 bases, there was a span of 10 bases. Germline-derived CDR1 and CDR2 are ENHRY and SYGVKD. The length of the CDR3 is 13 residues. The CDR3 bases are TGTGCCATCACCCACAGGGACTCCTACGAGCAGTACTTC. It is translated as CAITHRDSYEQYF.

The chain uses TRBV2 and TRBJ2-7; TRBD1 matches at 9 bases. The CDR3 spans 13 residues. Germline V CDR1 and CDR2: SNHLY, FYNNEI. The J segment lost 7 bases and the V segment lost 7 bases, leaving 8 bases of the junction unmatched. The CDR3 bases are TGTGCCAGCACCCAAACGGGACAGGGAGAGCAGTACTTC. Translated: CASTQTGQGEQYF.

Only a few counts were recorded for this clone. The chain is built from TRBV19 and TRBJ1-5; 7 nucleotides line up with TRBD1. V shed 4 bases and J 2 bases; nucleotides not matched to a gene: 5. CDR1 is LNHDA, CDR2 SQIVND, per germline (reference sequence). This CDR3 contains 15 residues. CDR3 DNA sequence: TGTGCCAGTAGTACCCCTGGACAGGGCAATCAGCCCCAGCATTTT. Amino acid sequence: CASSTPGQGNQPQHF.

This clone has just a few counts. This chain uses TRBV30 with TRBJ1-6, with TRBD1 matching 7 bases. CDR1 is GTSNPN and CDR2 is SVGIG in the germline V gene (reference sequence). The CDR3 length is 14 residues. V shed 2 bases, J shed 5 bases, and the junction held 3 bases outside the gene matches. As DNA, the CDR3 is TGTGCCTGGAGTAAGGGACAGCATAATTCACCCCTCCACTTT. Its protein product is CAWSKGQHNSPLHF.

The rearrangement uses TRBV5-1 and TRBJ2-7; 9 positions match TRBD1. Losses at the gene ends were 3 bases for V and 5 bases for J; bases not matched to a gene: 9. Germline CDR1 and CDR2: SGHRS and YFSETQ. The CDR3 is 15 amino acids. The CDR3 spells CASSSGTGIVNEQYF. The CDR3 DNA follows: TGCGCCAGCAGCTCCGGGACAGGGATAGTAAACGAGCAGTACTTC.

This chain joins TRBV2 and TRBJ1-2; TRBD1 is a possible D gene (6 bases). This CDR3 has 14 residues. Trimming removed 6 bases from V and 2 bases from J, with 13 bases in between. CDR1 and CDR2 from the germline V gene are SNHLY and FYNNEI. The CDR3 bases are TGTGCCAGCAGCCTAAACAGGGAAAACTATGGCTACACCTTC. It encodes CASSLNRENYGYTF.